What follows are 7 T cell receptor beta chains derived from one specimen sequenced in a study of monozygotic twins with inflammatory bowel disease. Using the 5' RACE reads, TCRdb records one entry per CDR3 protein without DNA. The listing contains approximately 400,000 distinct CDR3 sequences. The sample consisted of blood. The receptor set was obtained from a human donor with ulcerative colitis or Crohn's disease, or a healthy co-twin of an affected twin (not recorded which).

The rearrangement links TRBV5-1 to TRBJ2-1; no DNA is available, so the TRBD1 call from TCRdb remains unchecked. CDR1 SGHRS and CDR2 YFSETQ come from the germline V gene. The CDR3 sequence is 14 residues long. The CDR3 sequence is CASSPRDGYNEQFF.

The chain's CDR3 is CSARLNGDYGYTF. The V and J genes are TRBV20-1 and TRBJ1-2. CDR1 and CDR2 (germline): DFQATT, SNEGSKA (reference sequence). This CDR3 region has 13 residues.

The chain recombines TRBV7-9 with TRBJ2-2; TCRdb reports TRBD1, a call that lacks DNA to check it against. CDR1 and CDR2 (germline): SEHNR, FQNEAQ (reference sequence). This CDR3 region has 13 residues. CDR3 loop: CASSFRGTGELFF.

V is TRBV11-2 and J is TRBJ2-6; TCRdb returns TRBD2, unconfirmable since there is no DNA. Germline CDR1 and CDR2: SGHAT and FQNNGV. CDR3 length equals 16 residues. The CDR3 is CASSLVGAPGANVLTF.

The chain has TRBV14 and TRBJ2-1; TCRdb's assignment of TRBD2 cannot be checked, as there is no DNA. Germline loops: CDR1 SGHDN, CDR2 FVKESK. The CDR3 runs 14 residues. CDR3 loop: CASSRGSRLIEQFF.

The chain combines TRBV19 with TRBJ1-5; checking the TCRdb D call of TRBD1 is not possible without DNA. The CDR3 sequence is 15 residues long. Germline lookup yields CDR1 LNHDA and CDR2 SQIVND (reference sequence). The CDR3 protein is CASSTGRGGNQPQHF. The full variable domain, its missing parts supplied by reference TRBV19 and TRBJ1-5, is DGGITQSPKYLFRKEGQNVTLSCEQNLNHDAMYWYRQDPGQGLRLIYYSQIVNDFQKGDIAEGYSVSREKKESFPLTVTSAQKNPTAFYLCASSTGRGGNQPQHFGDGTRLSIL.

The chain joins TRBV10-3 to TRBJ2-3; TCRdb indicates TRBD1, and absent DNA this call remains unverified. The germline gives CDR1 ENHRY, CDR2 SYGVKD. There are 16 residues in the CDR3. The CDR3: CAISELRGPGTDTQYF.